A single sample gave rise to the 14 T cell receptor beta chains below, sequenced in a study of T cell clonotyping in hematopoietic cell transplantation. Assay: immunoSEQ multiplex PCR; the TCRdb copy retains only in-frame clones and omits some. Of approximately 75,000 clones listed, about 93% are singletons. Material: peripheral blood mononuclear cells. The receptors originated from a man aged 50 to 60 in good health. Some clones in this sample may be carry-over from other donors' samples.

The V and J genes are TRBV28 and TRBJ2-7; D remains unclear. CDR3 length: 15 amino acids. V gave up 1 base and J gave up 0 bases, with 10 bases separating them. CDR1 and CDR2 (germline): MDHEN, SYDVKM. The CDR3, as DNA: TGTGCCAGCAGTTTATCGGATTTGGGCTCCTACGAGCAGTACTTC. Its translation: CASSLSDLGSYEQYF.

The chain employs TRBV28 and TRBJ2-7; D remains ambiguous. Germline CDR1 reads MDHEN; CDR2 reads SYDVKM. The CDR3 is 16 residues long. The germline V and J ends were trimmed by 5 bases and 0 bases, with 17 bases remaining between them. The DNA of the CDR3 is TGTGCCAGCAGTCCCCCTCTGACATCCCTCTCCTACGAGCAGTACTTC. Amino acid sequence: CASSPPLTSLSYEQYF.

The rearrangement uses TRBV18 and TRBJ2-5, with a possible D match to TRBD2 (7 bases). There are 15 residues in the CDR3. The germline V and J ends were trimmed by 6 bases and 2 bases, with 16 bases remaining between them. Germline V gene data show CDR1 as KGHSH and CDR2 as LQKENI. CDR3 sequence: CASSTIRGAQETQYF. DNA of the CDR3: TGTGCCAGCTCGACGATTCGGGGGGCTCAAGAGACCCAGTACTTC.

V and J are TRBV2 and TRBJ2-7, with D possibly matching TRBD1 (7 bases). The CDR3 spans 14 residues. CDR1 and CDR2 from the germline V gene are SNHLY and FYNNEI. The germline V and J ends were trimmed by 6 bases and 3 bases, with 15 bases remaining between them. The CDR3 DNA follows: TGTGCCAGCAGGCCGCAGGGGGGTATCTACGAGCAGTACTTC. Its translation: CASRPQGGIYEQYF.

This clone was recorded only once. This chain links TRBV19 with TRBJ2-2; the match to TRBD2 covers 14 bases. Germline CDR1 LNHDA, CDR2 SQIVND (reference sequence). The CDR3 covers 19 residues. After removal of 5 bases from V and 0 bases from J, the junction contained 8 bases not matched to a gene. The CDR3 protein is CASSFPTSGRASNTGELFF. As DNA, the CDR3 is TGTGCCAGTAGTTTCCCGACTAGCGGGAGGGCCTCGAACACCGGGGAGCTGTTTTTT.

J is TRBJ1-2 and V is TRBV7-6; 10 nucleotides match TRBD1. V gave up 3 bases and J gave up 8 bases; unmatched junction bases: 6. The CDR3 totals 14 residues. The germline V gene has CDR1 SGHVS and CDR2 FNYEAQ. In DNA form, the CDR3 reads TGTGCCAGCAGCTTGGGACAGGGGAAGTCGGGCTACACCTTC. Residues: CASSLGQGKSGYTF.

The chain employs TRBV28 and TRBJ1-2; tentatively, D is TRBD1 (6 bases). Per the germline V gene, CDR1 is MDHEN and CDR2 is SYDVKM. This CDR3 contains 12 residues. The V and J ends lost 4 bases and 6 bases respectively, with 9 bases between them. The CDR3 DNA reads TGTGCCAGCAGTTCAGGGGAGGATGGCTACACCTTC. Its protein product is CASSSGEDGYTF.

The genes are TRBV4-3 and TRBJ2-3; 7 bases fit TRBD2. In germline, CDR1 is LGHNA, CDR2 YSLEER. V lost 6 bases to trimming and J lost 4 bases; unmatched junction nucleotides: 10. The CDR3 has 15 residues. The CDR3 bases are TGCGCCAGCAGGGCTAGACTAGCTGGGCCAGATACGCAGTATTTT. It encodes CASRARLAGPDTQYF.

The chain recombines TRBV7-2 with TRBJ2-6; tentatively, D is TRBD1 (5 bases). CDR3 length: 16 amino acids. Trimming cost V 5 bases and J 0 bases, with 11 bases left between them. The germline V gene encodes CDR1 SGHTA and CDR2 FQGNSA. This CDR3 reads CASSRRVLSGANVLTF. DNA for the CDR3: TGTGCCAGCAGCCGCAGGGTCCTCTCTGGGGCCAACGTCCTGACTTTC.

The V and J genes are TRBV5-4 and TRBJ2-7, with D maybe TRBD2 (6 bases). V lost 4 bases to trimming and J lost 3 bases, with 14 bases between them. This CDR3 is built from 14 residues. Germline loops: CDR1 SGHNT, CDR2 YYREEE (reference sequence). The CDR3 spells CASSEGGGLYEQYF. The DNA for the CDR3 is TGTGCCAGCAGCGAGGGAGGAGGTCTCTACGAGCAGTACTTC.

This clone showed up just a few times. This chain joins TRBV7-2 and TRBJ2-2, with 8 bases that match TRBD1. V lost 0 bases, J lost 6 bases, and 0 bases stayed unmatched. The CDR3 is made up of 14 amino acids. Per the germline V gene, CDR1 is SGHTA and CDR2 is FQGNSA. CDR3 protein: CASSLARGPGELFF. CDR3 nucleotide sequence: TGTGCCAGCAGCTTAGCCAGGGGGCCCGGGGAGCTGTTTTTT.

The rearrangement uses TRBV6-5 and TRBJ2-1; 8 bases fit TRBD1. With V trimmed by 2 bases and J by 8 bases, 5 bases remained unmatched. Looked up from germline, CDR1 is MNHEY and CDR2 is SVGAGI. The CDR3 extends over 14 amino acids. In nucleotides, the CDR3 is TGTGCCAGCAGTTACCGCGACAGGGGTCATGAGCAGTTCTTC. It is translated as CASSYRDRGHEQFF.

This clone has just one count. The chain employs TRBV30 and TRBJ1-5; possibly TRBD1 for D (5 bases). Germline V gene data show CDR1 as GTSNPN and CDR2 as SVGIG (reference sequence). There are 14 residues in the CDR3. V was cut by 0 bases and J by 5 bases, with 11 bases left in between. The CDR3 loop is CAWSVMGQDQPQHF. The CDR3 nucleotides read TGTGCCTGGAGTGTAATGGGGCAAGATCAGCCCCAGCATTTT.

The rearrangement joins TRBV5-1 to TRBJ1-1; no firm D call. Trimming removed 4 bases from V and 0 bases from J, with 10 bases in between. Germline V lookup: CDR1 SGHRS, CDR2 YFSETQ. The CDR3 spans 14 residues. CDR3 sequence reads: CASSPGPLNTEAFF. Written as DNA, the CDR3 is TGCGCCAGCAGCCCGGGTCCTCTGAACACTGAAGCTTTCTTT.